This is a list of T cell receptor beta chains from one sample in a study of sequential checkpoint blockade in melanoma. Generated by immunoSEQ multiplex PCR, the TCRdb table keeps only in-frame clones and is missing some. The sample records approximately 28,000 clones, about 88% being singletons. The specimen comprised CD8+ T cells sorted from blood (inferred from file names), sampled from a patient given nivolumab and ipilimumab in sequence. The receptors stem from a human donor with melanoma. Each CDR3 is given with its conserved first and last residue. A D gene is named only where the DNA matches it firmly. Part of the rows lack a size; the others show once, few, many or a class for expanded clones.

d_call: NA
clone_size: NA
v_call: TRBV6-5
j_call: TRBJ2-3
cdr3_nt: TGTGCCAGCAGGGACCTAGCGACTAGCACAGATACGCAGTATTTT
cdr3_aa: CASRDLATSTDTQYF

d_call: TRBD2
clone_size: NA
v_call: TRBV6-6
j_call: TRBJ2-5
cdr3_nt: TGTGCCAGCCTTGGACTAGCGGAAGGAGAGACCCAGTACTTC
cdr3_aa: CASLGLAEGETQYF

d_call: NA
clone_size: NA
v_call: TRBV29-1
j_call: TRBJ2-5
cdr3_nt: TGCAGCGTTGTCGGGGGGCAGGAGACCCAGTACTTC
cdr3_aa: CSVVGGQETQYF

d_call: NA
clone_size: NA
v_call: TRBV28
j_call: TRBJ1-3
cdr3_nt: TGTGCCAGCAGTTTATCCGGGGGAAACCCCATATATTTT
cdr3_aa: CASSLSGGNPIYF

d_call: NA
clone_size: NA
v_call: TRBV10-3
j_call: TRBJ2-5
cdr3_nt: TGTGCCATCATGGAGGGACAGTCCCATAAGACCCAGTACTTC
cdr3_aa: CAIMEGQSHKTQYF

d_call: TRBD1
clone_size: NA
v_call: TRBV28
j_call: TRBJ2-4
cdr3_nt: TGTGCCAGCAGTTCCGAGGTCGGGACAGGGAGTTCCAAAAACATTCAGTACTTC
cdr3_aa: CASSSEVGTGSSKNIQYF

d_call: NA
clone_size: NA
v_call: TRBV10-3
j_call: TRBJ1-4
cdr3_nt: TGTGCCATCAGTGTAGGGGAGGCAACTAATGAAAAACTGTTTTTT
cdr3_aa: CAISVGEATNEKLFF

d_call: NA
clone_size: NA
v_call: TRBV15
j_call: TRBJ2-5
cdr3_nt: TGTGCCACCAGCGCCGACCTAGAGGAGACCCAGTACTTC
cdr3_aa: CATSADLEETQYF

d_call: NA
clone_size: NA
v_call: TRBV19
j_call: TRBJ2-2
cdr3_nt: TGTGCCAGTAATTCGATGTTTAGAGGTTACGGGGAGCTGTTTTTT
cdr3_aa: CASNSMFRGYGELFF

d_call: TRBD1
clone_size: once
v_call: TRBV5-1
j_call: TRBJ1-1
cdr3_nt: TGCGCCAGCAGCGACAGGGAAAGAATGAACACTGAAGCTTTCTTT
cdr3_aa: CASSDRERMNTEAFF

d_call: NA
clone_size: NA
v_call: TRBV4-3
j_call: TRBJ2-7
cdr3_nt: TGCGCCAGCAGCCAGGGGACTCTTCACTACGAGCAGTACTTC
cdr3_aa: CASSQGTLHYEQYF

d_call: NA
clone_size: NA
v_call: TRBV6-5
j_call: TRBJ1-2
cdr3_nt: TGTGCCAGCAGTCCCCAGGGCGGGGGGCCGGATGGCTACACCTTC
cdr3_aa: CASSPQGGGPDGYTF

d_call: NA
clone_size: NA
v_call: TRBV27
j_call: TRBJ1-6
cdr3_nt: TGTGCCAGCAGTTTCGGTAACCTTTATTCACCCCTCCACTTT
cdr3_aa: CASSFGNLYSPLHF

d_call: TRBD1
clone_size: NA
v_call: TRBV5-4
j_call: TRBJ2-1
cdr3_nt: TGTGCCAGCAGCCTGGCGGGACAGGGGGCGCTTTTGTATGAGCAGTTCTTC
cdr3_aa: CASSLAGQGALLYEQFF

d_call: TRBD1
clone_size: NA
v_call: TRBV29-1
j_call: TRBJ1-1
cdr3_nt: TGCAGCGTTAGGGCCGGGACAGGGGGACCGAACACTGAAGCTTTCTTT
cdr3_aa: CSVRAGTGGPNTEAFF

d_call: NA
clone_size: NA
v_call: TRBV7-8
j_call: TRBJ1-1
cdr3_nt: TGTGCCAGCATCGCTACGGGGTTCATGAACACTGAAGCTTTCTTT
cdr3_aa: CASIATGFMNTEAFF

d_call: TRBD2
clone_size: NA
v_call: TRBV27
j_call: TRBJ2-5
cdr3_nt: TGTGCCAGCAGTCCGACTAGCGAGGCAGAGACCCAGTACTTC
cdr3_aa: CASSPTSEAETQYF